Included here is one TCR beta chain sequence, with context. The V end was cut by 2 bases, the J end by 6 bases, with 12 bases between. In germline, CDR1 is SGHRS, CDR2 YFSETQ. This CDR3 spans 14 amino acids. These data come from a study of neoadjuvant anti-PD-1 for oral cavity cancer. Profiled with immunoSEQ multiplex PCR; TCRdb holds only in-frame clones, not every one. Of about 7,200 clones in the sample, roughly 54% were seen once. This sample comprised tumor tissue, obtained before nivolumab (anti-PD-1) treatment. The receptor comes from a person aged 35-79 years with oral cavity squamous cell carcinoma. The J gene is TRBJ2-1, the V gene TRBV5-1; D remains unclear. CDR3 in amino acids: CASSFLANSNEQFF. The DNA of the CDR3 is TGCGCCAGCAGCTTTTTAGCCAACTCCAATGAGCAGTTCTTC. The full variable domain, rest sourced from reference TRBV5-1 and TRBJ2-1, is KAGVTQTPRYLIKTRGQQVTLSCSPISGHRSVSWYQQTPGQGLQFLFEYFSETQRNKGNFPGRFSGRQFSNSRSEMNVSTLELGDSALYLCASSFLANSNEQFFGPGTRLTVL.